Reported below is one TCR beta chain. The sample originates from a study of blood T cell repertoires in COVID-19. Study context: Sample material is recorded as cDNA or gDNA derived from T cells, B-cell-depleted T cells, or PBMCs.

TCRdb's table, derived via immunoSEQ multiplex PCR, lists solely in-frame clones and lacks some. The sample gives around 200,000 clones, approximately 86% of which show up once; about 4.6% is in the top ten. Losses at the gene ends were 4 bases for V and 6 bases for J; bases not matched to a gene: 8. The CDR3 is 15 residues long. CDR1 WSHSY and CDR2 SAAADI come from the germline V gene. Participants were aged about 18 to 89 years, lived in under 25 US areas, and enrolled virtually. Assignments of participants to cohorts depended upon their own reported clinical history. The chain is built from TRBV10-2 and TRBJ1-2, with 10 bases fitting TRBD1. Sequencing input: PBMCs or T cells enriched from blood (not recorded which). This clonotype was sampled from a woman in her 30s who had been exposed to COVID-19. CDR3: CASSGPGTGEDGYTF. The DNA of the CDR3 is TGCGCCAGCAGTGGTCCCGGGACAGGGGAAGATGGCTACACCTTC.